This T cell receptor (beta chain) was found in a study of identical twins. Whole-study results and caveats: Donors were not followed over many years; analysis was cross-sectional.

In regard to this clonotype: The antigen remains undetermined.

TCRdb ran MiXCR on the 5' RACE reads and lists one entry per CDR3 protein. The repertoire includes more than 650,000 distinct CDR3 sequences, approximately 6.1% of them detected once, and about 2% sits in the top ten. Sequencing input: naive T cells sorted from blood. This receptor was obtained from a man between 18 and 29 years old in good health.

CDR3 in amino acids: CATSALGAGSNEQFF. DNA of the CDR3: TGTGCCACCAGCGCCCTAGGGGCGGGGAGCAATGAGCAGTTCTTC. The J gene is TRBJ2-1, the V gene TRBV24-1, with D perhaps matching TRBD2 (6 bases). The V end was cut by 7 bases, the J end by 6 bases, with 18 bases between. Germline V gene data show CDR1 as KGHDR and CDR2 as SFDVKD. The CDR3 is 15 amino acids.